This T cell receptor (beta chain) was observed in a study of molecular identifiers for immune sequencing clone quantification. Deletions cut 3 bases from V and 3 bases from J, with 14 bases between. CDR1 and CDR2 (germline): LNHDA, SQIVND (reference sequence). There are 15 residues in the CDR3. The use of previously described methods and listed TCR primers produced the bulk TCR libraries. From the PCR reads, TCRdb called clonotypes with MiXCR, one entry per CDR3 protein. The sample holds approximately 590,000 distinct CDR3 sequences, around 25% seen once. The TCR sequence derives from a human donor in good health. Some libraries in this study had Jurkat cell RNA spiked in. This chain links TRBV19 with TRBJ1-1, with D perhaps matching TRBD1 (6 bases). Sequenced: naive CD8+ T cells from blood, with Jurkat cell RNA spiked in. Subset described: FACS-sorted CD8+CD4-CCR7+CD45RA+ naive T cells. CDR3: CASSMSQGWDTEAFF. In DNA form, the CDR3 reads TGTGCCAGTAGTATGAGCCAGGGGTGGGACACTGAAGCTTTCTTT.